Here is one T cell receptor (beta chain) with its context. Its antigen is still unknown. The data stem from a study of shared clonotypes between healthy human individuals. The CDR3 extends over 17 amino acids. Germline loops: CDR1 LNHDA, CDR2 SQIVND (reference sequence). The ends were cut back, 6 bases at V and 0 bases at J, with 20 bases in the middle. Naive CD8 isolation took CD45RO-negative cells positively selected for CCR7 and excluded terminally differentiated effector memory CD45RA+ cells. Study-wide findings and caveats: Compared with clonotypes that all four donors shared, non-shared clonotypes had lower generation probabilities. Apart from blood, nothing was sampled; tissue repertoires likely differ.

For each subset, genomic DNA was distributed in equal portions over several immunoSEQ plates. Per the original data handling: There were no quality scores in the junction-only immunoSEQ sequences, so filtering differed. Only in-frame clones appear in the TCRdb table, and some are missing; sequencing was by immunoSEQ multiplex PCR. Clone size and V and J calls were adopted from that table, with D and trimming inferred from the DNA. Of about 2.1 million clones in the sample, about 92% were seen once. The chain recombines TRBV19 with TRBJ1-1; possible D gene TRBD1, 6 bases. The clonotype originates from a man younger than 30 in good health. Some clones in this sample may be carry-over from other donors' samples. The sample comprised naive CD8+ T cells from PBMCs. CDR3 protein: CASRARGGEVVNTEAFF. CDR3 DNA sequence: TGTGCCAGTAGAGCCCGAGGGGGGGAAGTGGTGAACACTGAAGCTTTCTTT.